The clone carrying this T cell receptor beta chain occurred once. Its antigen is unknown. The sample comes from a study of identifying expanded T cells in peripheral blood. General study findings and limits: Across healthy donors, higher total template counts meant significantly greater approximately 2-week count variance. Technical replicates showed roughly 1.2 changed clones; two weeks roughly 18; four weeks 19.

Clones were sequenced by immunoSEQ multiplex PCR, and TCRdb holds only the in-frame ones, with some missing. The table includes approximately 110,000 clones, 88% detected once. No infections or other immune events were documented during collection. Sequencing input: blood. The origin of this receptor is a person between 18 and 75 years old in good health.

The chain's CDR3 is CASSQDLGASTDTQYF. CDR3 in DNA: TGCGCCAGCAGCCAAGATTTAGGTGCTAGTACAGATACGCAGTATTTT. The chain joins TRBV4-1 to TRBJ2-3; D ambiguous. Germline V gives CDR1 MGHRA, CDR2 YSYEKL. V shed 0 bases and J shed 3 bases, with 13 bases lying between them. The CDR3 sequence is 16 residues long.